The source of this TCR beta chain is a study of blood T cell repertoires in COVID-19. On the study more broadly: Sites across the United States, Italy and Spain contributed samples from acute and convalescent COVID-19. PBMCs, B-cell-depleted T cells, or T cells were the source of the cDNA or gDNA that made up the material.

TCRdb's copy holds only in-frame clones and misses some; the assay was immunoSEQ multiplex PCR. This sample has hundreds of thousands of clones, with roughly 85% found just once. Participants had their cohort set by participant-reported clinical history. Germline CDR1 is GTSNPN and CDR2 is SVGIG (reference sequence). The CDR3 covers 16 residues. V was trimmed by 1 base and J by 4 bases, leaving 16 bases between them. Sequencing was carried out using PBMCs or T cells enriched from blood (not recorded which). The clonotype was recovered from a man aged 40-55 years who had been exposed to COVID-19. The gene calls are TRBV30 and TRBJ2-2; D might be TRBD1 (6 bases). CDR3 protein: CAWSGQETGLTGELFF. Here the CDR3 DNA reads TGTGCCTGGAGTGGACAAGAAACAGGGCTCACCGGGGAGCTGTTTTTT.